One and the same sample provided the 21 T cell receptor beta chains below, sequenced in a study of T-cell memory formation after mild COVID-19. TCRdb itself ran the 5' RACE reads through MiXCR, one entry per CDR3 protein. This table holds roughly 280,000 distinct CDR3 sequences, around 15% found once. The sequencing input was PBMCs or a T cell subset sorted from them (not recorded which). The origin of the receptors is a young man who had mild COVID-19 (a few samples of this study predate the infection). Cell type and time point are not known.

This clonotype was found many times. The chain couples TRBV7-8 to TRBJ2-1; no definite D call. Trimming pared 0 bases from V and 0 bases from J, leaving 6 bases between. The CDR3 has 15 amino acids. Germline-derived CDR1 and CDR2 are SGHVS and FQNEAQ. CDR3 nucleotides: TGTGCCAGCAGCTTAGCAGGCGTCTCCTACAATGAGCAGTTCTTC. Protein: CASSLAGVSYNEQFF.

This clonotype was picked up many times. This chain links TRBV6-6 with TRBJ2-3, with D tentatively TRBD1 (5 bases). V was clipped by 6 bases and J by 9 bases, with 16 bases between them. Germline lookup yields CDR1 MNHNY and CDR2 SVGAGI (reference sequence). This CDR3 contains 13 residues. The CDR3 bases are TGTGCCAGCAGCTCAGCGAGGACATCGACGCAGTATTTT. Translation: CASSSARTSTQYF.

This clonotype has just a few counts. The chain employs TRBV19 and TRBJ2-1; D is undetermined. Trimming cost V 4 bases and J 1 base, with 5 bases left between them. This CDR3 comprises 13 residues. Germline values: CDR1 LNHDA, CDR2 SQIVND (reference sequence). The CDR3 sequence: CASSKGSYNEQFF. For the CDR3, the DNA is TGTGCCAGTAGTAAGGGTTCCTACAATGAGCAGTTCTTC.

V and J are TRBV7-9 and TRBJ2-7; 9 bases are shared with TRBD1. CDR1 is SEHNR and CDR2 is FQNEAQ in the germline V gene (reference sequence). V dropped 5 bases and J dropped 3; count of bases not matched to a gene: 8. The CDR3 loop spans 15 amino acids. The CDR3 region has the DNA TGTGCCAGCAGCGGGACAGGGCCATCCATCTACGAGCAGTACTTC. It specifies CASSGTGPSIYEQYF.

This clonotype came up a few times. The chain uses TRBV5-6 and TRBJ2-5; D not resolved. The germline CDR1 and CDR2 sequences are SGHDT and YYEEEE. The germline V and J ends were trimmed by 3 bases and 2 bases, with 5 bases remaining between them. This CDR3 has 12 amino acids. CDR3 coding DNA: TGTGCCAGCAGCTCTTCTCAAGAGACCCAGTACTTC. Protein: CASSSSQETQYF.

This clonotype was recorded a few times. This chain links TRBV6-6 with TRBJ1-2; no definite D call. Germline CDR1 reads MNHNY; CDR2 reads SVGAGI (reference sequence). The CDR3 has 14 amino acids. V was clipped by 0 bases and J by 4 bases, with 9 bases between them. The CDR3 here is CASSYSRGPYGYTF. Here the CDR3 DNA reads TGTGCCAGCAGTTACTCGCGCGGACCCTATGGCTACACCTTC.

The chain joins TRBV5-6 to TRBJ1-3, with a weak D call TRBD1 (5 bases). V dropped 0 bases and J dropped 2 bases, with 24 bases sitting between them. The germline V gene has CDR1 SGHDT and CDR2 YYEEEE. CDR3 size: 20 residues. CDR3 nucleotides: TGTGCCAGCAGCTTGGGCTCGGTTTGGTGGCAGGGTAGTACTGGAAACACCATATATTTT. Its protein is CASSLGSVWWQGSTGNTIYF.

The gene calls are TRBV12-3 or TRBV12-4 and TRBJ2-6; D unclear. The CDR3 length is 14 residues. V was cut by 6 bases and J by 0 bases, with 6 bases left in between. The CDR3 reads CASSMTSGANVLTF. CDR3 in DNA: TGTGCCAGCAGCATGACCTCTGGGGCCAACGTCCTGACTTTC.

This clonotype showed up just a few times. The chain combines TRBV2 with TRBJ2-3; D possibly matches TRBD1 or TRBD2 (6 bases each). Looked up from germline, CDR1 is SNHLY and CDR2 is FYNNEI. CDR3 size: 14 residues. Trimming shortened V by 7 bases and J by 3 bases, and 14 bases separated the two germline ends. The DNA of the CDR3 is TGTGCCAGCAACAGGGACCGGGGGACAGATACGCAGTATTTT. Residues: CASNRDRGTDTQYF.

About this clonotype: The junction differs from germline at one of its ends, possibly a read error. CDR3 in DNA: TGTGCCTGCAGACGAGGGGGGGCTTCCTACAATGAGCAGTTCTTC. It is translated as CACRRGGASYNEQFF. The chain links TRBV7-2 to TRBJ2-1, with D perhaps TRBD2 (7 bases). The CDR3 contains 15 residues. Germline CDR1 is SGHTA and CDR2 is FQGNSA.

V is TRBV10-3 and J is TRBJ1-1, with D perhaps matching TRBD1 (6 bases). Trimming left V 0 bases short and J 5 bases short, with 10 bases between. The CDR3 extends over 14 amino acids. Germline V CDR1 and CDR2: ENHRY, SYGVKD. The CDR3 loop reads CAISESIGGTEAFF. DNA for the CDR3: TGTGCCATCAGTGAGTCCATAGGGGGTACTGAAGCTTTCTTT.

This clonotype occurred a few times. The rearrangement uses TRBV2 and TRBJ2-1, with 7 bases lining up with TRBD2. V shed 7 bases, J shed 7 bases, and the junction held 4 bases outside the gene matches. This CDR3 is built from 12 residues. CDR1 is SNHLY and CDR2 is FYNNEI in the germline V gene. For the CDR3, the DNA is TGTGCCAGCACCAGGGAGGGGAATGAGCAGTTCTTC. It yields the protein CASTREGNEQFF.

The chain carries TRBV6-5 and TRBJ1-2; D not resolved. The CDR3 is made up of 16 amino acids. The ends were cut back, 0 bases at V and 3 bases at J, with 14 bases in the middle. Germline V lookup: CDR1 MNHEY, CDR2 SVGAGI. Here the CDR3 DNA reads TGTGCCAGCAGTTACTCTGCCCCCCTGGGTGACTATGGCTACACCTTC. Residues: CASSYSAPLGDYGYTF.

The CDR3 sequence is CASSFPGTSGGATYNEQFF. The DNA for the CDR3 is TGCGCCAGCAGCTTTCCCGGGACTAGCGGGGGGGCCACCTACAATGAGCAGTTCTTC. The chain is built from TRBV5-1 and TRBJ2-1; 16 bases are a match to TRBD2. CDR3 length: 19 amino acids. Trimming removed 2 bases from V and 2 bases from J; junction bases left unmatched: 7. Germline CDR1 is SGHRS and CDR2 is YFSETQ.

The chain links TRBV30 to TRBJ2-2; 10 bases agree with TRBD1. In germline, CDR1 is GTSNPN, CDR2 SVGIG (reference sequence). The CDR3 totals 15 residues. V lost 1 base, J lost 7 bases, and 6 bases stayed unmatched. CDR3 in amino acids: CAWSAWTGGIGELFF. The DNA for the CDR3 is TGTGCCTGGAGTGCTTGGACAGGGGGTATCGGGGAGCTGTTTTTT.

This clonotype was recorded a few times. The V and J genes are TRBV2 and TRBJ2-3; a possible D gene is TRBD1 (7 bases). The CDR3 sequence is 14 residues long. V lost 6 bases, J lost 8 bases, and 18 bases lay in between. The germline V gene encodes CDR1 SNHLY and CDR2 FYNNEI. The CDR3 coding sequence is TGTGCCAGCAGCCCAGGGACAGCGGGCAGTACGCAGTATTTT. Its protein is CASSPGTAGSTQYF.

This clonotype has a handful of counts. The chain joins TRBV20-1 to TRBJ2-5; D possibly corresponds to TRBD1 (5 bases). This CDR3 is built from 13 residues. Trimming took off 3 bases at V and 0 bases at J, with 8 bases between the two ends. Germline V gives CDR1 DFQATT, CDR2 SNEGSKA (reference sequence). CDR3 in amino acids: CSARTANQETQYF. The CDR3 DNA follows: TGCAGTGCTAGGACAGCTAACCAAGAGACCCAGTACTTC.

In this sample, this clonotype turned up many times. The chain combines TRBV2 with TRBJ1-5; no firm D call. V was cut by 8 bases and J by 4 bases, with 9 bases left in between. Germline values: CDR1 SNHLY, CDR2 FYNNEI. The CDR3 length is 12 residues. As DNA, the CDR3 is TGTGCCAGCTCCGGCGGGAATCAGCCCCAGCATTTT. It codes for CASSGGNQPQHF.

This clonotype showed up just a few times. As DNA, the CDR3 is TGTGCCAGCAGCTCCCCGGCAAGGACCAACGTCCTGACTTTC. As protein: CASSSPARTNVLTF. V is TRBV7-3 and J is TRBJ2-6; no firm D call. CDR3 length: 14 residues. The germline V and J ends were trimmed by 4 bases and 8 bases, with 12 bases remaining between them. CDR1 is SGHTA, CDR2 FQGTGA, per germline.

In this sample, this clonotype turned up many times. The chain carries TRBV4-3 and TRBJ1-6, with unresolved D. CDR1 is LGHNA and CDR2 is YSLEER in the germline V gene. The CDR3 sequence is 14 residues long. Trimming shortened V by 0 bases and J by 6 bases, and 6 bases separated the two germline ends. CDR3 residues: CASSQEIRNSPLHF. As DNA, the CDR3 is TGCGCCAGCAGCCAAGAAATCCGTAATTCACCCCTCCACTTT.

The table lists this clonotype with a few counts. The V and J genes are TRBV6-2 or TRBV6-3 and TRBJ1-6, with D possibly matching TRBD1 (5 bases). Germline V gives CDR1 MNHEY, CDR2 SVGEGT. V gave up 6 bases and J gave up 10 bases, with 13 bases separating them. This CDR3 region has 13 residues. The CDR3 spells CASRPTGASPLHF. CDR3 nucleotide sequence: TGTGCCAGCAGACCCACAGGCGCATCACCCCTCCACTTT.